These 13 T cell receptor beta chains originate from one sample sequenced in a study of OX40 agonist ivuxolimab in advanced cancers. Repertoires were generated with immunoSEQ multiplex PCR, while TCRdb's copy carries only in-frame clones and drops some. The table has around 63,000 clones, more than 80% seen once. The sample was CD4+ or CD8+ T cells sorted from blood, taken in a trial of the OX40 agonist ivuxolimab. The receptor set was obtained from an adult with an advanced solid tumor such as melanoma, head and neck, liver or kidney cancer.

This chain connects TRBV15 to TRBJ2-3, with D perhaps TRBD1 (6 bases). CDR3 length equals 15 residues. Per the germline V gene, CDR1 is LNHNV and CDR2 is YYDKDF (reference sequence). With 0 bases removed from V and 5 bases from J, the gap between germline ends came to 12 bases. Here the CDR3 reads CATSRDGTRGDTQYF. CDR3 coding DNA: TGTGCCACCAGCAGAGATGGGACCAGGGGAGATACGCAGTATTTT.

This clone is a singleton in its sample. The chain links TRBV28 to TRBJ2-2; 7 bases line up with TRBD2. The V and J ends lost 5 bases and 3 bases, in that order; junction bases with no gene match: 6. The CDR3 consists of 15 residues. Germline lookup yields CDR1 MDHEN and CDR2 SYDVKM. CDR3 in amino acids: CASSPGLGDTGELFF. CDR3 bases: TGTGCCAGCAGTCCCGGACTAGGAGACACCGGGGAGCTGTTTTTT.

This clone showed up just a few times. The chain uses TRBV5-4 and TRBJ2-7, with D hard to call. Trimming shortened V by 0 bases and J by 5 bases, and 6 bases separated the two germline ends. Germline lookup yields CDR1 SGHNT and CDR2 YYREEE (reference sequence). CDR3 length equals 12 residues. The CDR3 bases are TGTGCCAGCAGCTTGGTGCAGAACGAGCAGTACTTC. Residues: CASSLVQNEQYF. The complete variable domain, with remaining parts taken from reference TRBV5-4 and TRBJ2-7, reads ETGVTQSPTHLIKTRGQQVTLRCSSQSGHNTVSWYQQALGQGPQFIFQYYREEENGRGNFPPRFSGLQFPNYSSELNVNALELDDSALYLCASSLVQNEQYFGPGTRLTVT.

DNA for the CDR3: TGTGCCAGCAGGCGGACAGGGGGCGTCGATGAGCAGTTCTTC. Its protein is CASRRTGGVDEQFF. J is TRBJ2-1 and V is TRBV5-8; 11 bases are a match to TRBD1. Germline values: CDR1 SGHTS, CDR2 YDEGEE. V dropped 5 bases and J dropped 8; count of bases not matched to a gene: 6. The CDR3 extends over 14 amino acids. The full variable domain, rest sourced from reference TRBV5-8 and TRBJ2-1, is EAGVTQSPTHLIKTRGQQATLRCSPISGHTSVYWYQQALGLGLQFLLWYDEGEERNRGNFPPRFSGRQFPNYSSELNVNALELEDSALYLCASRRTGGVDEQFFGPGTRLTVL.

The gene calls are TRBV27 and TRBJ1-5; TRBD1 matches 7 bases. V trimming: 7 bases; J trimming: 3 bases; junction bases outside the gene matches: 9. This CDR3 has 15 amino acids. From germline, CDR1 is MNHEY and CDR2 SMNVEV (reference sequence). CDR3 sequence reads: CASKVQGQPNQPQHF. CDR3 DNA: TGTGCCAGCAAGGTTCAGGGACAGCCCAATCAGCCCCAGCATTTT.

The gene calls are TRBV10-3 and TRBJ1-1; maybe TRBD1 (6 bases). V shed 2 bases and J shed 5 bases, with 12 bases lying between them. CDR1 ENHRY and CDR2 SYGVKD come from the germline V gene. CDR3 length: 14 residues. The CDR3 here is CAISEQGGSTEAFF. CDR3 nucleotides: TGTGCCATCAGTGAGCAAGGGGGTAGTACTGAAGCTTTCTTT.

The gene calls are TRBV28 and TRBJ1-1; the D gene is possibly TRBD1 (5 bases). Trimming shortened V by 4 bases and J by 9 bases, and 18 bases separated the two germline ends. This CDR3 spans 14 amino acids. Germline V gene sequence: CDR1 MDHEN, CDR2 SYDVKM. DNA of the CDR3: TGTGCCAGCAGTTCCACCAGGGAGGGGCGCAAAGCTTTCTTT. This gives the protein CASSSTREGRKAFF.

The chain is built from TRBV14 and TRBJ2-5, with D perhaps TRBD1 or TRBD2 (5 bases each). CDR3 size: 15 residues. The V and J ends lost 1 base and 5 bases respectively, with 14 bases between them. Germline CDR1 SGHDN, CDR2 FVKESK. The CDR3 reads CASSQGGIVTETQYF. For the CDR3, the DNA is TGTGCCAGCAGCCAAGGGGGGATAGTTACGGAGACCCAGTACTTC.

In its sample, this clone was seen once. The rearrangement links TRBV28 to TRBJ1-2; the D is unclear. The CDR3 consists of 15 residues. Germline CDR1 and CDR2: MDHEN and SYDVKM. V dropped 6 bases and J dropped 4 bases, with 18 bases sitting between them. CDR3 nucleotide sequence: TGTGCCAGCAGCACCCCATTTACGCAGGTCTATGGCTACACCTTC. Amino acid sequence: CASSTPFTQVYGYTF.

The genes are TRBV25-1 and TRBJ2-3; D is uncertain. Germline V gives CDR1 MGHDK, CDR2 SYGVNS. Trimming stripped 2 bases from V and 0 bases from J, with 12 bases between. This CDR3 contains 16 residues. DNA of the CDR3: TGTGCCAGCAGTGAACATGTGGAGTCCAGCACAGATACGCAGTATTTT. Translated, it gives CASSEHVESSTDTQYF.

This chain connects TRBV7-9 to TRBJ2-1; perhaps TRBD2 as D (5 bases). Trimming pared 1 base from V and 9 bases from J, leaving 7 bases between. CDR3 size: 12 residues. Germline CDR1 and CDR2: SEHNR and FQNEAQ (reference sequence). The CDR3 DNA follows: TGTGCCAGCAGCTTAGAGCTAGCTGAGCAGTTCTTC. Translated: CASSLELAEQFF.

This rearrangement joins TRBV29-1 to TRBJ2-5, with 7 bases matching TRBD1. The DNA end is more similar to TRBJ2-7, so the J call may be wrong. The germline V gene has CDR1 SQVTM and CDR2 ANQGSEA. CDR3 size: 14 residues. CDR3 nucleotides: TGCAGCGTGGTACCCGGGACAGTATCCTACGAGCAGTACTTC. Its protein is CSVVPGTVSYEQYF.

The chain carries TRBV7-9 and TRBJ2-2; D ambiguous. Germline V gene lookup returns CDR1 SEHNR and CDR2 FQNEAQ (reference sequence). The CDR3 is made up of 11 amino acids. V was shortened by 2 bases and J by 7 bases, with 2 bases between the two germline ends. CDR3 protein: CASSLNGELFF. In nucleotides, the CDR3 is TGTGCCAGCAGCTTAAACGGGGAGCTGTTTTTT. Based on the CDR3 plus reference TRBV7-9 and TRBJ2-2, the full variable domain is DTGVSQNPRHKITKRGQNVTFRCDPISEHNRLYWYRQTLGQGPEFLTYFQNEAQLEKSRLLSDRFSAERPKGSFSTLEIQRTEQGDSAMYLCASSLNGELFFGEGSRLTVL.